This T cell receptor (beta chain) is drawn from a study of tissue T cells after allogeneic stem cell transplantation. Study results and limitations: This small cohort was clinically heterogeneous, and sampling depth was a limitation.

CDR1 KGHPV and CDR2 FQNQEV come from the germline V gene (reference sequence). The V gene lost 6 bases and the J gene lost 1 base, with 5 bases spanning the gap. CDR3 length: 12 amino acids. The sample's time point: mouse harvest day 14 after allogeneic transplant. Tail vein injection delivered 10^7 T-cell-depleted bone marrow cells and 10^6 splenic CD5+ T cells. B6 (H2b) cells into BALB/c (H2d) mice; tissues taken at day 7 or 14. TCRdb's table, derived via immunoSEQ multiplex PCR, lists solely in-frame clones and lacks some. The table lists around 3,200 clones, under 55% of them singletons. This clone was detected only a few times. Its specificity is not known. Mouse germline and gene names are used. The read halts 1 residue ahead of the CDR3 end, with the missing end drawn from the germline J gene.

Specimen: gut tissue. The chain joins TRBV26 to TRBJ2-3, with D tentatively TRBD1 (5 bases). The sequence was collected from a female BALB/c mouse given C57BL/6 T cells with graft-versus-host disease after an allogeneic hematopoietic cell transplant. CDR3: CASSRGAETLYF. The DNA read from the CDR3 is TGTGCCAGCAGCAGGGGTGCAGAAACGCTGTAT.